A selection of T cell receptor beta chains follows, all from one sample in a study of blood T cell repertoires in COVID-19. Only in-frame clones appear in the TCRdb table, and some are missing; sequencing was by immunoSEQ multiplex PCR. The sample contains over 70,000 clones, roughly 90% of which appear only once. The sequenced sample was peripheral blood. All receptors come from a human donor with active COVID-19. The donor label of this sample is uncertain. CDR3s include the opening cysteine and the closing phenylalanine or tryptophan. Fields, in order: D gene, J gene, clone size, V gene, CDR3 length, CDR3 protein, CDR3 DNA. D genes are given only for firm matches. Only part of the rows carry a size: once, few, many, or a class if the clone is expanded.

-,TRBJ2-1,-,TRBV5-1,16,CASSLEGGTAYNEQFF,TGCGCCAGCAGCTTGGAGGGGGGGACGGCCTACAATGAGCAGTTCTTC
-,TRBJ1-1,-,TRBV3-1/TRBV3-2,15,CASSPRVETNTEAFF,TGTGCCAGCAGCCCTCGGGTCGAAACGAACACTGAAGCTTTCTTT
TRBD1,TRBJ2-3,once,TRBV7-2,17,CASSLGRTGGGTDTQYF,TGTGCCAGCAGCTTAGGGAGGACAGGGGGGGGCACAGATACGCAGTATTTT
-,TRBJ1-3,-,TRBV15,16,CATSRLLPSAGNTIYF,TGTGCCACCAGCCGACTTCTCCCGAGTGCGGGAAACACCATATATTTT
-,TRBJ2-3,-,TRBV7-8,14,CASSLGLVRDTQYF,TGTGCCAGCAGCTTAGGACTGGTGAGAGATACGCAGTATTTT
-,TRBJ2-7,few,TRBV5-1,14,CASSLSSDSYEQYF,TGCGCCAGCAGCTTAAGCTCGGACAGCTACGAGCAGTACTTC
TRBD2,TRBJ2-1,-,TRBV7-3,17,CASSLLPTSGVYNEQFF,TGTGCCAGCAGCTTATTACCCACTAGCGGGGTATACAATGAGCAGTTCTTC
TRBD1,TRBJ1-4,-,TRBV5-6,16,CASSYREQGTFEKLFF,TGTGCCAGCAGCTACCGGGAACAGGGGACGTTCGAAAAACTGTTTTTT
-,TRBJ1-2,-,TRBV2,13,CASSEGGDYGYTF,TGTGCCAGCAGTGAAGGCGGGGACTATGGCTACACCTTC
TRBD1,TRBJ1-1,-,TRBV19,15,CASSNNRGLGTEAFF,TGTGCCAGTAGTAATAACAGGGGGCTGGGCACTGAAGCTTTCTTT
TRBD1,TRBJ1-1,-,TRBV5-4,14,CASSGGTGRTEAFF,TGTGCCAGCAGCGGGGGGACAGGGAGGACTGAAGCTTTCTTT
TRBD1,TRBJ2-7,-,TRBV28,14,CASTNSGTDYEQYF,TGTGCCAGCACGAACTCCGGGACAGACTACGAGCAGTACTTC
-,TRBJ2-1,-,TRBV11-2,15,CASLPPADSYNEQFF,TGTGCCAGCCTCCCACCTGCGGACTCCTACAATGAGCAGTTCTTC
TRBD1,TRBJ1-2,-,TRBV3-1/TRBV3-2,15,CASSQDLGQAYGYTF,TGTGCCAGCAGCCAAGATCTCGGACAGGCATATGGCTACACCTTC
TRBD2,TRBJ2-1,-,TRBV7-2,14,CASSWSGGGNEQFF,TGTGCCAGCAGCTGGAGCGGGGGTGGAAATGAGCAGTTCTTC
-,TRBJ1-2,-,TRBV14,14,CASSHHDGGYGYTF,TGTGCCAGCAGCCACCATGACGGGGGTTATGGCTACACCTTC
-,TRBJ1-1,-,TRBV5-8,17,CASSVLSSGIGNTEAFF,TGTGCCAGCAGCGTCTTAAGTTCGGGGATTGGCAACACTGAAGCTTTCTTT
-,TRBJ2-5,once,TRBV6-2/TRBV6-3,13,CASSPTLQETQYF,TGTGCCAGCAGTCCGACTCTCCAAGAGACCCAGTACTTC
-,TRBJ2-7,-,TRBV28,15,CASQVGLKLTYEQYF,TGTGCCAGCCAAGTCGGACTGAAACTTACCTACGAGCAGTACTTC
TRBD2,TRBJ2-7,-,TRBV10-2,16,CASRPTSGGISYEQYF,TGCGCCAGCAGACCCACTAGCGGGGGGATCTCCTACGAGCAGTACTTC
-,TRBJ1-4,-,TRBV18,15,CASSPLGGANEKLFF,TGTGCCAGCTCACCGCTAGGAGGGGCTAATGAAAAACTGTTTTTT
-,TRBJ1-4,-,TRBV28,16,CASSSGGFPTNEKLFF,TGTGCCAGCAGTTCCGGCGGCTTCCCAACTAATGAAAAACTGTTTTTT
-,TRBJ1-1,few,TRBV19,13,CASSRGRRPEAFF,TGTGCCAGTAGTAGAGGGAGGCGCCCTGAAGCTTTCTTT
TRBD2,TRBJ2-7,few,TRBV9,16,CASSVAASGGVYEQYF,TGTGCCAGCAGCGTAGCAGCTAGCGGGGGGGTCTACGAGCAGTACTTC
TRBD2,TRBJ2-1,once,TRBV6-2/TRBV6-3,13,CASSQTGGLRQFF,TGTGCCAGCAGTCAAACGGGGGGGCTAAGACAGTTCTTC
-,TRBJ1-1,-,TRBV11-1,16,CASSDDLEFGIPEAFF,TGTGCCAGCAGCGATGATCTAGAGTTCGGGATACCTGAAGCTTTCTTT
-,TRBJ2-4,-,TRBV27,19,CASSLPTGSYVLAKNIQYF,TGTGCCAGCAGTTTACCGACAGGCTCGTACGTTCTAGCCAAAAACATTCAGTACTTC
TRBD2,TRBJ2-3,once,TRBV10-2,16,CASTLTAGGGTDTQYF,TGCGCCAGCACCCTAACAGCGGGGGGTGGCACAGATACGCAGTATTTT
-,TRBJ1-2,-,TRBV28,13,CASSATDRYGYTF,TGTGCCAGCAGTGCGACAGATCGTTATGGCTACACCTTC
-,TRBJ1-4,-,TRBV2,15,CASAQRAGFNEKLFF,TGTGCCAGCGCCCAGAGGGCCGGATTTAATGAAAAACTGTTTTTT
-,TRBJ1-4,-,TRBV28,14,CASCPTATNEKLFF,TGTGCCAGTTGTCCGACAGCAACTAATGAAAAACTGTTTTTT
TRBD2,TRBJ2-1,-,TRBV4-1,19,CASSQEGTSGIPPYNEQFF,TGCGCCAGCAGCCAAGAGGGGACTAGCGGGATCCCTCCCTACAATGAGCAGTTCTTC
-,TRBJ2-5,once,TRBV27,13,CASSSLTGSILYF,TGTGCCAGCAGCTCATTGACAGGATCAATATTGTACTTC
-,TRBJ2-7,-,TRBV6-6,11,CASSPLDEQYF,TGTGCCAGCAGCCCCTTAGACGAGCAGTACTTC
TRBD2,TRBJ2-3,-,TRBV7-9,15,CASSSPGGAGDTQYF,TGTGCCAGCAGCTCCCCGGGGGGGGCGGGGGATACGCAGTATTTT
TRBD1,TRBJ1-1,-,TRBV18,14,CASSPLLPGQGGFF,TGTGCCAGCTCACCTCTACTTCCGGGACAGGGGGGCTTCTTT
-,TRBJ1-3,-,TRBV15,13,CATSRDRGNTIYF,TGTGCCACCAGCAGAGACAGAGGAAACACCATATATTTT
TRBD2,TRBJ2-5,-,TRBV9,14,CASSVGGGQETQYF,TGTGCCAGCAGCGTAGGCGGGGGGCAAGAGACCCAGTACTTC
-,TRBJ1-5,-,TRBV9,15,CASSVESRVGGPQHF,TGTGCCAGCAGCGTAGAGAGCCGGGTGGGGGGGCCCCAGCATTTT
-,TRBJ2-6,-,TRBV5-1,15,CASSSRVAGANVLTF,TGCGCCAGCAGCTCCAGGGTTGCTGGGGCCAACGTCCTGACTTTC
-,TRBJ2-3,-,TRBV10-3,13,CAITGIGTDTQYF,TGTGCCATCACGGGGATCGGGACAGATACGCAGTATTTT
-,TRBJ1-1,-,TRBV18,14,CASSPSVGGTEAFF,TGTGCCAGCTCACCGAGTGTGGGGGGAACTGAAGCTTTCTTT
TRBD2,TRBJ2-2,-,TRBV6-1,18,CASSEYGLAGGRTGELFF,TGTGCCAGCAGTGAATATGGGCTAGCGGGGGGTCGGACCGGGGAGCTGTTTTTT